This TCR beta chain came from a study of blood T cell repertoires in COVID-19. Study details: The origin of the acute and convalescent COVID-19 samples was the United States, Italy and Spain. In each case, the material was cDNA or gDNA derived from T cells, B-cell-depleted T cells, or PBMCs.

The V gene's germline CDR1 is SGDLS and CDR2 YYNGEE. Trimming at V came to 4 bases and at J to 0 bases, leaving 5 bases not matched to a gene. There are 16 residues in the CDR3. Original data processing: Amplification with reference gene primers provided the estimates of nucleated cell counts. Generated by immunoSEQ multiplex PCR, the TCRdb table keeps only in-frame clones and is missing some. The D gene and trimming were derived from the DNA, and the V and J assignments and clone size from that table. In the table there are more than 95,000 clones, approximately 87% of which are singletons. What was sequenced was peripheral blood. The V and J genes are TRBV9 and TRBJ1-3; 9 nucleotides align to TRBD1. This TCR was sampled from a human donor in a cohort sampled during active or convalescent COVID-19. CDR3 loop: CASSLLTGGSGNTIYF. In DNA form, the CDR3 reads TGTGCCAGCAGCTTGCTGACAGGGGGCTCTGGAAACACCATATATTTT.